What follows is one T cell receptor beta chain and its context. Antigen specificity is unknown. Amplification used 52 TRBV primers and 13 TRBJ primers. Clones were sequenced by immunoSEQ multiplex PCR, and TCRdb holds only the in-frame ones, with some missing. There are about 29,000 clones in the sample; around 93% occur only once, and about 1.6% lies in the top ten. Between the trimmed V and J ends, which lost 4 bases and 0 bases, there was a span of 16 bases. Germline V gene sequence: CDR1 SGHDT, CDR2 YYEEEE. This CDR3 has 16 residues. The data derive from a study of regulatory T cells. General observations from the study: In CD3G-deficient patients, conventional CD4+ T cells were enriched for hydrophobic CDR3 residues at positions 6 and 7.

A couple of CD3G-deficient patients had more severe autoimmunity; all had some. At testing, patients were 2 to 39 years old, with reduced naive and increased memory T-cell proportions. The chain combines TRBV5-6 with TRBJ2-5; D unresolved. Sequenced sample: conventional CD4+ T cells sorted from blood. This receptor was identified in a person aged 18-35 years with CD3G deficiency. CDR3 region: CASSPHPQRNQETQYF. CDR3 bases: TGTGCCAGCAGCCCCCATCCCCAGAGAAACCAAGAGACCCAGTACTTC.